This T cell receptor (beta chain) derives from a study of T cell repertoires in aging, cancer and after chemotherapy. Whole-study context: Over several months to years, re-sampled healthy donor repertoires clearly shared clones. Millions of TCR reads made up the full dataset.

TRB rearrangements spanning V, D and J were amplified using mixed TRB-A/B primers. TCRdb itself ran the multiplex PCR reads through MiXCR, one entry per CDR3 protein. This table has about 13,000 distinct CDR3 sequences, less than 30% appearing once. As regards this clonotype: Its antigen is as yet unknown. A read error may account for a junction end that differs from germline.

Peripheral blood genomic DNA, not sorted cells or RNA, was the template. Germline V gene sequence: CDR1 KGHSH, CDR2 LQKENI. There are 13 residues in the CDR3. The study's findings and limits: Across the chemotherapy interval, each cancer cohort showed higher median generation probability, suggesting thymic rebound. Loss of evenness, beyond lost richness, contributed to age-related TCR diversity decline in cancer patients.

The rearrangement joins TRBV18 to TRBJ1-2; TRBD1 agrees at 9 bases. This clonotype was sampled from a human donor in good health. Sequencing was performed on blood. This CDR3 is CSSSAGTGIGYTF. In DNA, the CDR3 is TGTTCCAGCTCAGCCGGGACAGGGATTGGCTACACCTTC.